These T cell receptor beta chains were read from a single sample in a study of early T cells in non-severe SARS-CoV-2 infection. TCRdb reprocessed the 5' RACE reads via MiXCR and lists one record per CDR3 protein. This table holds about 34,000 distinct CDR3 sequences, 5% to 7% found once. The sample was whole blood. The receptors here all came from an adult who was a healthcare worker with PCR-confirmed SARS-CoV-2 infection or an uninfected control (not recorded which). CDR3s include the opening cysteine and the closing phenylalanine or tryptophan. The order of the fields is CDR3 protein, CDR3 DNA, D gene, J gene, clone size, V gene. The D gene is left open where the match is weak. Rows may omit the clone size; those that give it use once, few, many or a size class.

CDR3 protein: CASSLQGNTEAFF
CDR3 DNA: TGCGCCAGCAGCTTACAGGGGAACACTGAAGCTTTCTTT
D gene: NA
J gene: TRBJ1-1
clone size: many
V gene: TRBV5-1

CDR3 protein: CASSTGTGNYNEQFF
CDR3 DNA: TGCGCCAGCAGCACCGGGACAGGGAACTACAATGAGCAGTTCTTC
D gene: TRBD1
J gene: TRBJ2-1
clone size: many
V gene: TRBV5-1

CDR3 protein: CASSQALSGSYEQYF
CDR3 DNA: TGCGCCAGCAGCCAAGCCCTCTCCGGGTCCTACGAGCAGTACTTC
D gene: NA
J gene: TRBJ2-7
clone size: NA
V gene: TRBV4-1

CDR3 protein: CASSLTSGDEQYF
CDR3 DNA: TGTGCCAGCAGCTTAACTAGCGGGGACGAGCAGTACTTC
D gene: TRBD2
J gene: TRBJ2-7
clone size: many
V gene: TRBV7-2

CDR3 protein: CASSPPGGHSPLHF
CDR3 DNA: TGTGCCAGCAGTCCCCCGGGAGGGCACTCACCCCTCCACTTT
D gene: NA
J gene: TRBJ1-6
clone size: NA
V gene: TRBV12-3/TRBV12-4

CDR3 protein: CASSLFPAEETQYF
CDR3 DNA: TGTGCCAGCAGTTTATTTCCGGCTGAAGAGACCCAGTACTTC
D gene: NA
J gene: TRBJ2-5
clone size: many
V gene: TRBV28

CDR3 protein: CASSSPSQADTQYF
CDR3 DNA: TGTGCCAGCAGCTCGCCCTCGCAGGCAGATACGCAGTATTTT
D gene: NA
J gene: TRBJ2-3
clone size: many
V gene: TRBV5-6

CDR3 protein: CASSPGGSAYNEQFF
CDR3 DNA: TGTGCCAGCAGCCCTGGTGGAAGTGCCTACAATGAGCAGTTCTTC
D gene: NA
J gene: TRBJ2-1
clone size: few
V gene: TRBV7-3

CDR3 protein: CSAIRQGNSNQPQHF
CDR3 DNA: TGCAGTGCTATTAGACAGGGTAATAGCAATCAGCCCCAGCATTTT
D gene: TRBD1
J gene: TRBJ1-5
clone size: many
V gene: TRBV20-1

CDR3 protein: CASSLQPLDTQYF
CDR3 DNA: TGTGCCAGCAGTTTACAGCCTCTAGATACGCAGTATTTT
D gene: NA
J gene: TRBJ2-3
clone size: many
V gene: TRBV12-3/TRBV12-4

CDR3 protein: CASSQGGQGSDTQYF
CDR3 DNA: TGTGCCAGCAGCCAAGGGGGACAGGGAAGCGATACGCAGTATTTT
D gene: TRBD1
J gene: TRBJ2-3
clone size: many
V gene: TRBV3-1

CDR3 protein: CASGSLGLGEETQYF
CDR3 DNA: TGCGCCAGCGGCTCGCTCGGCCTCGGGGAAGAGACCCAGTACTTC
D gene: NA
J gene: TRBJ2-5
clone size: NA
V gene: TRBV5-1

CDR3 protein: CASSRGQQGYGYTF
CDR3 DNA: TGCGCCAGCAGCAGGGGACAGCAAGGCTATGGCTACACCTTC
D gene: TRBD1
J gene: TRBJ1-2
clone size: NA
V gene: TRBV5-1

CDR3 protein: CASSLEGKRETQYF
CDR3 DNA: TGTGCCAGCAGTTTAGAGGGGAAGAGGGAGACCCAGTACTTC
D gene: NA
J gene: TRBJ2-5
clone size: many
V gene: TRBV12-3/TRBV12-4

CDR3 protein: CASSLEWGAADTQYF
CDR3 DNA: TGTGCCAGCAGTTTAGAGTGGGGGGCTGCAGATACGCAGTATTTT
D gene: NA
J gene: TRBJ2-3
clone size: many
V gene: TRBV27

CDR3 protein: CASSQERVADTQYF
CDR3 DNA: TGCGCCAGCAGCCAAGAGAGGGTGGCAGATACGCAGTATTTT
D gene: NA
J gene: TRBJ2-3
clone size: many
V gene: TRBV4-3

CDR3 protein: CASSLADRGVDEQFF
CDR3 DNA: TGTGCCAGCAGCTTAGCGGACAGGGGAGTCGATGAGCAGTTCTTC
D gene: TRBD1
J gene: TRBJ2-1
clone size: many
V gene: TRBV12-3/TRBV12-4

CDR3 protein: CASKVSSDYGYTF
CDR3 DNA: TGTGCCAGCAAAGTGAGCTCAGACTATGGCTACACCTTC
D gene: NA
J gene: TRBJ1-2
clone size: many
V gene: TRBV12-3/TRBV12-4

CDR3 protein: CASSLGGGLTF
CDR3 DNA: TGTGCCAGCAGTTTAGGAGGGGGGCTCACCTTC
D gene: NA
J gene: TRBJ1-2
clone size: many
V gene: TRBV27

CDR3 protein: CASSLEGQARQGDTEAFF
CDR3 DNA: TGTGCCAGCAGCTTAGAAGGACAGGCCCGTCAGGGGGACACTGAAGCTTTCTTT
D gene: TRBD1
J gene: TRBJ1-1
clone size: many
V gene: TRBV7-9

CDR3 protein: CASSYVEGDQPQHF
CDR3 DNA: TGTGCCAGCAGTTACGTGGAGGGAGATCAGCCCCAGCATTTT
D gene: NA
J gene: TRBJ1-5
clone size: many
V gene: TRBV6-2/TRBV6-3

CDR3 protein: CASSLFRGAPYEQYF
CDR3 DNA: TGTGCCAGCAGTTTGTTCCGGGGGGCTCCCTACGAGCAGTACTTC
D gene: NA
J gene: TRBJ2-7
clone size: NA
V gene: TRBV28

CDR3 protein: CASRGGAEAFF
CDR3 DNA: TGTGCCAGCAGAGGGGGAGCTGAAGCTTTCTTT
D gene: NA
J gene: TRBJ1-1
clone size: few
V gene: TRBV2

CDR3 protein: CASSLYRDGIMDEQFF
CDR3 DNA: TGTGCCAGCAGCTTGTACCGGGACGGGATTATGGATGAGCAGTTCTTC
D gene: NA
J gene: TRBJ2-1
clone size: few
V gene: TRBV5-6

CDR3 protein: CSAPVGEAEAFF
CDR3 DNA: TGCAGTGCCCCCGTCGGGGAGGCTGAAGCTTTCTTT
D gene: NA
J gene: TRBJ1-1
clone size: many
V gene: TRBV20-1

CDR3 protein: CSASEGARSNEQFF
CDR3 DNA: TGCAGTGCTAGTGAGGGGGCGCGGTCGAATGAGCAGTTCTTC
D gene: TRBD1
J gene: TRBJ2-1
clone size: many
V gene: TRBV20-1

CDR3 protein: CASSQAIGESFPYGYTF
CDR3 DNA: TGCGCCAGCAGCCAAGCGATAGGGGAATCCTTTCCCTATGGCTACACCTTC
D gene: NA
J gene: TRBJ1-2
clone size: many
V gene: TRBV4-3

CDR3 protein: CASSTGQGGGNTIYF
CDR3 DNA: TGCGCCAGCAGCACCGGACAGGGAGGTGGAAACACCATATATTTT
D gene: TRBD1
J gene: TRBJ1-3
clone size: many
V gene: TRBV5-1

CDR3 protein: CASSLRGPKYNSPLHF
CDR3 DNA: TGTGCCAGCAGTTTGAGAGGGCCCAAATATAATTCACCCCTCCACTTT
D gene: NA
J gene: TRBJ1-6
clone size: many
V gene: TRBV12-3/TRBV12-4

CDR3 protein: CASSLMRAKETQYF
CDR3 DNA: TGTGCCAGCAGCTTAATGAGGGCCAAAGAGACCCAGTACTTC
D gene: NA
J gene: TRBJ2-5
clone size: many
V gene: TRBV7-2

CDR3 protein: CSVEQGINQPQHF
CDR3 DNA: TGCAGCGTTGAGCAGGGCATCAATCAGCCCCAGCATTTT
D gene: NA
J gene: TRBJ1-5
clone size: many
V gene: TRBV29-1

CDR3 protein: CAISRDNEKLFF
CDR3 DNA: TGTGCCATCAGTCGAGACAATGAAAAACTGTTTTTT
D gene: NA
J gene: TRBJ1-4
clone size: many
V gene: TRBV10-3

CDR3 protein: CSARASGNTEAFF
CDR3 DNA: TGCAGTGCTAGAGCCTCAGGGAACACTGAAGCTTTCTTT
D gene: NA
J gene: TRBJ1-1
clone size: many
V gene: TRBV20-1

CDR3 protein: CASSVDRGGYNEQFF
CDR3 DNA: TGTGCCAGCAGCGTAGACCGGGGGGGCTACAATGAGCAGTTCTTC
D gene: TRBD2
J gene: TRBJ2-1
clone size: many
V gene: TRBV9

CDR3 protein: CASSYSQGRYYTF
CDR3 DNA: TGTGCCAGCAGTTACTCCCAGGGCCGGTACTACACCTTC
D gene: NA
J gene: TRBJ1-2
clone size: many
V gene: TRBV6-5

CDR3 protein: CASSPTGGGNQPQHF
CDR3 DNA: TGCGCCAGCAGCCCCACAGGGGGCGGCAATCAGCCCCAGCATTTT
D gene: TRBD1
J gene: TRBJ1-5
clone size: many
V gene: TRBV5-1

CDR3 protein: CASSATGGAWTEAFF
CDR3 DNA: TGTGCCAGCAGCGCTACAGGGGGCGCTTGGACTGAAGCTTTCTTT
D gene: TRBD1
J gene: TRBJ1-1
clone size: many
V gene: TRBV5-6

CDR3 protein: CASSFGTTAYEQYF
CDR3 DNA: TGTGCCAGCAGTTTCGGGACAACGGCCTACGAGCAGTACTTC
D gene: NA
J gene: TRBJ2-7
clone size: many
V gene: TRBV6-2/TRBV6-3

CDR3 protein: CASSQWTFYEQYF
CDR3 DNA: TGTGCCAGCAGTCAATGGACATTCTACGAGCAGTACTTC
D gene: NA
J gene: TRBJ2-7
clone size: NA
V gene: TRBV2

CDR3 protein: CASSFGDRGIGELFF
CDR3 DNA: TGTGCCAGCAGTTTCGGGGACAGGGGTATCGGGGAGCTGTTTTTT
D gene: TRBD1
J gene: TRBJ2-2
clone size: many
V gene: TRBV12-3/TRBV12-4

CDR3 protein: CASGGWTDNEQFF
CDR3 DNA: TGTGCCAGTGGTGGTTGGACTGACAATGAGCAGTTCTTC
D gene: NA
J gene: TRBJ2-1
clone size: many
V gene: TRBV2

CDR3 protein: CASSLSSRDSPYNSPLHF
CDR3 DNA: TGTGCCAGCAGCTTAAGCTCCCGGGACAGCCCATATAATTCACCCCTCCACTTT
D gene: TRBD1
J gene: TRBJ1-6
clone size: few
V gene: TRBV7-6

CDR3 protein: CASSSETSGLRTDTQYF
CDR3 DNA: TGTGCCAGCAGCTCGGAGACTAGCGGACTTCGCACAGATACGCAGTATTTT
D gene: TRBD2
J gene: TRBJ2-3
clone size: many
V gene: TRBV11-2

CDR3 protein: CASSEAQGWKQPQHF
CDR3 DNA: TGTGCCAGCAGTGAAGCTCAGGGGTGGAAGCAGCCCCAGCATTTT
D gene: NA
J gene: TRBJ1-5
clone size: many
V gene: TRBV2

CDR3 protein: CASSQVNYGYTF
CDR3 DNA: TGTGCCAGCAGTCAGGTGAACTATGGCTACACCTTC
D gene: NA
J gene: TRBJ1-2
clone size: NA
V gene: TRBV12-3/TRBV12-4

CDR3 protein: CASSLGDGYNSPLHF
CDR3 DNA: TGTGCCAGCAGTTTAGGGGACGGCTATAATTCACCCCTCCACTTT
D gene: NA
J gene: TRBJ1-6
clone size: many
V gene: TRBV12-3/TRBV12-4

CDR3 protein: CAWSKGGASPREAFF
CDR3 DNA: TGTGCCTGGAGTAAAGGGGGCGCTTCCCCACGTGAAGCTTTCTTT
D gene: TRBD1
J gene: TRBJ1-1
clone size: few
V gene: TRBV30

CDR3 protein: CSARGWTGEVGELFF
CDR3 DNA: TGCAGTGCTAGAGGTTGGACAGGCGAAGTCGGGGAGCTGTTTTTT
D gene: TRBD1
J gene: TRBJ2-2
clone size: many
V gene: TRBV20-1